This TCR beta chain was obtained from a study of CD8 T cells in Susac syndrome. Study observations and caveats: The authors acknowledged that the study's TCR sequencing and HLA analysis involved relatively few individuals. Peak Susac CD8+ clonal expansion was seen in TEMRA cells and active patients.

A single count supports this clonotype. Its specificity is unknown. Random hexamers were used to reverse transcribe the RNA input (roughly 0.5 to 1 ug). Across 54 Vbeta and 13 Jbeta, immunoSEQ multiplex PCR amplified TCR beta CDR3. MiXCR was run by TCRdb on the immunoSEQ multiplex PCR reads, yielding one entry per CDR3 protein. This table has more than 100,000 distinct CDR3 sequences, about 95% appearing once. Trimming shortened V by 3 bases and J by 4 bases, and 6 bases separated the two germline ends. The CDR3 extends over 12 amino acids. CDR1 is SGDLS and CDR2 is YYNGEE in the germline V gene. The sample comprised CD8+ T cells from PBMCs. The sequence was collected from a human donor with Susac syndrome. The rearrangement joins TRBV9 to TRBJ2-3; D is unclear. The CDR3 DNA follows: TGTGCCAGCAGCGGTATCGCAGATACGCAGTATTTT. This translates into CASSGIADTQYF.